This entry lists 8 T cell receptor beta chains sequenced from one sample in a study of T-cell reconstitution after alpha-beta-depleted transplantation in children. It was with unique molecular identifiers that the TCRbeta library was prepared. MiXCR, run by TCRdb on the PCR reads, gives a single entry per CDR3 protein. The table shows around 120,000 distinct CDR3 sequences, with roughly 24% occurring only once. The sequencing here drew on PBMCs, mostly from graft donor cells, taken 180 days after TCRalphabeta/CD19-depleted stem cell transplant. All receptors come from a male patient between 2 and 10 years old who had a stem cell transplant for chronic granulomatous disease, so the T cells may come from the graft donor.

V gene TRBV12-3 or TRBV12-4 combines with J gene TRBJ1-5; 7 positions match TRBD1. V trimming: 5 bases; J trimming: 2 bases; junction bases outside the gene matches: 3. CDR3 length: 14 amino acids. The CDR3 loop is CASSRDRGNQPQHF. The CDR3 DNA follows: TGTGCCAGCAGTCGCGACAGGGGCAATCAGCCCCAGCATTTT.

As DNA, the CDR3 is TGTGCCAGCAGTTTATATAAAAGGGGGAATGAGCAGTTCTTC. Protein product: CASSLYKRGNEQFF. The chain carries TRBV12-3 or TRBV12-4 and TRBJ2-1; the D gene is possibly TRBD1 (6 bases). The V gene lost 2 bases and the J gene lost 7 bases, with 12 bases spanning the gap. CDR3 size: 14 residues.

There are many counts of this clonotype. The CDR3 DNA follows: TGCGCCAGCAGTGAGTCTCAACTAGGGACCTATAATTCACCCCTCCACTTT. This sequence encodes CASSESQLGTYNSPLHF. The J gene is TRBJ1-6, the V gene TRBV10-2; no clear D. Trimming took 0 bases from V and 2 from J, leaving 11 bases between them. This CDR3 region has 17 residues. Looked up from germline, CDR1 is WSHSY and CDR2 is SAAADI.

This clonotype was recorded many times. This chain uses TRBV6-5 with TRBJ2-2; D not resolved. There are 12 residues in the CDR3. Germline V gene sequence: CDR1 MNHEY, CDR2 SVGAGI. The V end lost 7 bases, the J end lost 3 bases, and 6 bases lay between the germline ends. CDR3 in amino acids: CASTQDTGELFF. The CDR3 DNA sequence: TGTGCCAGCACCCAGGACACCGGGGAGCTGTTTTTT.

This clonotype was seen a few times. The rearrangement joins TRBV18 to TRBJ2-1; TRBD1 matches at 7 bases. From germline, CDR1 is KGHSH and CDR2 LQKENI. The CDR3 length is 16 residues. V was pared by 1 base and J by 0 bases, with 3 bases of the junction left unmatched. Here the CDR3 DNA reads TGTGCCAGCTCACCACAGGGGGCCAGCTCCTACAATGAGCAGTTCTTC. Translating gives CASSPQGASSYNEQFF.

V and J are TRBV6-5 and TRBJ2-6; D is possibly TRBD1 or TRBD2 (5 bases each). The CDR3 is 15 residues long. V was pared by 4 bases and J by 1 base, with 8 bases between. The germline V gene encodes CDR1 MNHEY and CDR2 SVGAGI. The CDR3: CASSFWGSGANVLTF. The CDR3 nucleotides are TGTGCCAGCAGTTTTTGGGGGTCTGGGGCCAACGTCCTGACTTTC.

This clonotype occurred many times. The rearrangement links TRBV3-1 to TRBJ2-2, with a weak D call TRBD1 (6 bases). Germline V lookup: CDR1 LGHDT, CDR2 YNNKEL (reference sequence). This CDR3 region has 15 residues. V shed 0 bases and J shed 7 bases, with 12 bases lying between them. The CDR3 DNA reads TGTGCCAGCAGCCAAGATTTGTCCAGGGGCGGGGAGCTGTTTTTT. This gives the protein CASSQDLSRGGELFF.

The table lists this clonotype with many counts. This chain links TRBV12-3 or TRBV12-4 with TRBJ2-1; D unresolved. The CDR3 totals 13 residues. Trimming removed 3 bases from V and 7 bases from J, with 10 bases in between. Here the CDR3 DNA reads TGTGCCAGCAGTTTGGTCAAAACAAATGAGCAGTTCTTC. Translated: CASSLVKTNEQFF.